This T cell receptor (beta chain) stems from a study of OX40 agonist ivuxolimab in advanced cancers. Study at large: At 0.01 to 10 mg/kg, ivuxolimab was administered intravenously to patients every 2 weeks. Dose-escalation patients were diagnosed with hepatocellular carcinoma, melanoma, renal cell cancer or head and neck cancer. General study findings and limits: CD4+ and CD8+ T cells in blood underwent clonal expansion by week 6 at 0.1 to 3.0 mg/kg.

The table came from immunoSEQ multiplex PCR; TCRdb's copy has only in-frame clones and leaves some out. The top ten clones hold less than 4% of a sample with fewer than 90,000 clones, 65% to 90% of them seen once. This clone was recorded once. Its specificity is unknown. V lost 4 bases and J lost 1, with 11 bases in between. The CDR3 is 14 amino acids. Germline CDR1 is SGHRS and CDR2 is YFSETQ. This clonotype was sampled from an adult with an advanced solid tumor such as melanoma, head and neck, liver or kidney cancer. This sample comprised CD4+ or CD8+ T cells sorted from blood, obtained in a trial of the OX40 agonist ivuxolimab. The chain joins TRBV5-1 to TRBJ1-1; D unresolved. The CDR3 bases are TGCGCCAGCAGCGCCTCGGAGAAGAACACTGAAGCTTTCTTT. It translates to CASSASEKNTEAFF.